These T cell receptor beta chains were read from a single sample in a study of CXCR3-negative and CXCR3-positive naive CD8 T cells. TCRdb processed the 5' RACE reads again and assigns one entry to each CDR3 protein, with no DNA. The sample includes some 140,000 distinct CDR3 sequences. The sample taken for sequencing was naive CXCR3+ CD8+ T cells from blood. These receptors were collected from a human donor in good health. Some clones in this sample may be carry-over from other donors' samples. CDR3s include the opening cysteine and the closing phenylalanine or tryptophan. Each record gives: J gene, V gene, CDR3 protein.

J: TRBJ2-5
V: TRBV2
CDR3: CASKSPRDRGQETQYF

J: TRBJ2-1
V: TRBV7-9
CDR3: CASTPEGSWDSYNEQFF

J: TRBJ2-7
V: TRBV13
CDR3: CASSLATGGGYEQYF

J: TRBJ2-1
V: TRBV11-2
CDR3: CASSLGDRPYNEQFF

J: TRBJ1-1
V: TRBV12-3/TRBV12-4
CDR3: CASRGTDLNTEAFF

J: TRBJ1-1
V: TRBV29-1
CDR3: CSVTGPDTEAFF

J: TRBJ2-7
V: TRBV6-5
CDR3: CASNYRRGWYEQYF

J: TRBJ2-2
V: TRBV13
CDR3: CASKVSETAGELFF

J: TRBJ2-2
V: TRBV29-1
CDR3: CSVDNGGGYAGELFF

J: TRBJ2-7
V: TRBV29-1
CDR3: CSVEGGSEQYF

J: TRBJ1-1
V: TRBV13
CDR3: CASSFLGTEAFF

J: TRBJ1-1
V: TRBV28
CDR3: CASSPRVHEAFF

J: TRBJ1-1
V: TRBV28
CDR3: CASSLRQGVTEAFF

J: TRBJ2-3
V: TRBV11-2
CDR3: CASRSVPTDTQYF

J: TRBJ1-2
V: TRBV15
CDR3: CATSRESEDRNGYTF

J: TRBJ2-2
V: TRBV4-3
CDR3: CASSQDPGPTNTGELFF

J: TRBJ2-3
V: TRBV6-9
CDR3: CASSSRDHTQYF

J: TRBJ2-3
V: TRBV7-2
CDR3: CASRNLGGNIWDTQYF

J: TRBJ2-1
V: TRBV7-2
CDR3: CASSLPGEDEQFF

J: TRBJ2-1
V: TRBV5-4
CDR3: CASSLGPGPNEQFF

J: TRBJ1-5
V: TRBV19
CDR3: CASSISAGGAYSNQPQHF

J: TRBJ1-1
V: TRBV29-1
CDR3: CSGRGPGHEGATEAFF

J: TRBJ2-7
V: TRBV28
CDR3: CASTPGQGDSLNEQYF

J: TRBJ2-1
V: TRBV6-2/TRBV6-3
CDR3: CASSPQGRGNEQFF

J: TRBJ1-1
V: TRBV9
CDR3: CASSVEGFTEAFF

J: TRBJ1-5
V: TRBV19
CDR3: CASSIGRGFWQPQHF

J: TRBJ1-6
V: TRBV5-1
CDR3: CASSDGTVIGGRSNSPLHF

J: TRBJ2-1
V: TRBV29-1
CDR3: CSVEFRGQRFF

J: TRBJ2-1
V: TRBV20-1
CDR3: CSARDSQGNEQFF

J: TRBJ1-1
V: TRBV25-1
CDR3: CASSEANTEAFF

J: TRBJ1-1
V: TRBV7-3
CDR3: CASSLSGTTEAFF

J: TRBJ2-5
V: TRBV7-7
CDR3: CASSFLTGGGETQYF

J: TRBJ2-1
V: TRBV12-3/TRBV12-4
CDR3: CASTTGLASFF

J: TRBJ2-3
V: TRBV12-3/TRBV12-4
CDR3: CASRRAGVTDTQYF